Each of the 32 T cell receptor beta chains below was sequenced from the same sample in a study of blood T cells in healthy people across ages. For the second PCR, which ran for about 6 to 12 cycles, a sample-barcoded 5' primer and a J-beta primer mix were used. TCRdb called the 5' RACE reads again in MiXCR, with one record for every CDR3 protein. The repertoire has 800,000 to 1,300,000 distinct CDR3 sequences, 20% to 25% of them found once; the top ten carry 0.65% to 0.95%. These data also featured in a second study, about T cells of mothers and their children.

Material: blood. The receptors derive from a girl aged 2-10 years in good health.

This clonotype came up many times. This chain joins TRBV29-1 and TRBJ2-5; D remains ambiguous. The CDR3 extends over 13 amino acids. V was shortened by 5 bases and J by 0 bases, with 10 bases between the two germline ends. Germline V gene sequence: CDR1 SQVTM, CDR2 ANQGSEA. The CDR3 sequence is CSVQDPHQETQYF. The CDR3 bases are TGCAGCGTTCAGGATCCGCACCAAGAGACCCAGTACTTC.

This clonotype turned up a few times. The rearrangement joins TRBV20-1 to TRBJ2-3; maybe TRBD2 (6 bases). This CDR3 has 13 amino acids. The V end was cut by 3 bases, the J end by 10 bases, with 17 bases between. The germline V gene has CDR1 DFQATT and CDR2 SNEGSKA (reference sequence). CDR3 in DNA: TGCAGTGCTAGTGGAGGGAACGGGGACGCGCAGTATTTT. Amino acid sequence: CSASGGNGDAQYF.

This clonotype was seen a few times. The CDR3 loop is CASSSPPTGAETQYF. CDR3 sequence (DNA): TGTGCCAGCAGTTCCCCTCCGACAGGAGCGGAGACCCAGTACTTC. The chain recombines TRBV6-5 with TRBJ2-5, with TRBD1 as a possible D gene (6 bases). In germline, CDR1 is MNHEY, CDR2 SVGAGI. Trimming left V 4 bases short and J 5 bases short, with 17 bases between. The length of the CDR3 is 15 residues.

This rearrangement joins TRBV15 to TRBJ1-2; the D is unclear. Trimming left V 0 bases short and J 5 bases short, with 4 bases between. The CDR3 extends over 12 amino acids. In germline, CDR1 is LNHNV, CDR2 YYDKDF (reference sequence). This chain's CDR3 is CATSRENYGYTF. In DNA form, the CDR3 reads TGTGCCACCAGCAGAGAAAATTATGGCTACACCTTC.

This clonotype was detected a few times. The chain couples TRBV11-3 to TRBJ2-5; D may match TRBD1 or TRBD2 (5 bases each). This CDR3 contains 15 residues. The germline gives CDR1 SGHNT, CDR2 YENEEA. Deletions cut 4 bases from V and 5 bases from J, with 17 bases between. CDR3 loop: CASSSVIEGHETQYF. DNA for the CDR3: TGTGCCAGCAGCTCCGTAATTGAGGGGCATGAGACCCAGTACTTC.

This clonotype was recorded once. The rearrangement uses TRBV6-6 and TRBJ2-7; D may be TRBD1 or TRBD2 (6 bases each). With 8 bases removed from V and 5 bases from J, the gap between germline ends came to 13 bases. The CDR3 extends over 12 amino acids. Germline V gene data show CDR1 as MNHNY and CDR2 as SVGAGI (reference sequence). The CDR3 DNA reads TGTGCCAGCGCCCACGGGGGCAACGAGCAGTACTTC. It translates to CASAHGGNEQYF.

This clonotype was seen only a few times. The rearrangement links TRBV7-2 to TRBJ2-5; TRBD2 matches 9 bases. Looked up from germline, CDR1 is SGHTA and CDR2 is FQGNSA. With 1 base clipped from V and 11 bases from J, the junction kept 11 bases outside the gene matches. The CDR3 sequence is 15 residues long. The CDR3 here is CASSLDGGGAREQYF. CDR3 DNA: TGTGCCAGCAGCTTAGATGGCGGGGGGGCGCGGGAGCAGTACTTC.

This clonotype appeared a few times. V and J are TRBV20-1 and TRBJ2-5, with D hard to call. This CDR3 comprises 14 residues. Germline V gene data show CDR1 as DFQATT and CDR2 as SNEGSKA (reference sequence). Trimming took 0 bases from V and 5 from J, leaving 13 bases between them. The CDR3 coding sequence is TGCAGTGCTAGAGATATGGGTAGTTGGGAGACCCAGTACTTC. Its translation is CSARDMGSWETQYF.

The V and J genes are TRBV28 and TRBJ2-5; D ambiguous. The V end lost 4 bases, the J end lost 9 bases, and 24 bases lay between the germline ends. CDR1 is MDHEN, CDR2 SYDVKM, per germline. There are 16 residues in the CDR3. The CDR3 is CASSSFSGSSVMAQYF. The CDR3 DNA reads as TGTGCCAGCAGTTCGTTTTCCGGATCGTCGGTGATGGCCCAGTACTTC.

This clonotype was counted only a few times. The CDR3 DNA sequence: TGTGCCAGCAGCGGATCTCTCTCAGGGGCCGTCGAGCAGTACTTC. Protein sequence: CASSGSLSGAVEQYF. The genes are TRBV9 and TRBJ2-7; the D gene is possibly TRBD1 (6 bases). From germline, CDR1 is SGDLS and CDR2 YYNGEE. The V end was cut by 3 bases, the J end by 6 bases, with 19 bases between. CDR3 length: 15 amino acids.

This rearrangement joins TRBV7-2 to TRBJ2-1; 14 bases map to TRBD2. Looked up from germline, CDR1 is SGHTA and CDR2 is FQGNSA. V lost 4 bases and J lost 6; bases outside the gene matches: 5. There are 16 residues in the CDR3. DNA for the CDR3: TGTGCCAGCAGCTATCTCGGGACTAGCGGGAGCAATGAGCAGTTCTTC. As protein: CASSYLGTSGSNEQFF.

The gene calls are TRBV5-1 and TRBJ2-5, with D unresolved. This CDR3 spans 10 amino acids. Germline CDR1 SGHRS, CDR2 YFSETQ. Trimming stripped 6 bases from V and 7 bases from J, with 7 bases between. CDR3 sequence: CASKAGTQYF. CDR3 bases: TGCGCCAGCAAAGCAGGGACCCAGTACTTC. Full variable domain (outside the CDR3, taken from reference TRBV5-1 and TRBJ2-5): KAGVTQTPRYLIKTRGQQVTLSCSPISGHRSVSWYQQTPGQGLQFLFEYFSETQRNKGNFPGRFSGRQFSNSRSEMNVSTLELGDSALYLCASKAGTQYFGPGTRLLVL.

The V gene is TRBV20-1, the J gene TRBJ2-1, with 7 bases aligning to TRBD2. The J segment lost 5 bases and the V segment lost 5 bases, leaving 9 bases of the junction unmatched. CDR3 length: 14 amino acids. Germline assignment: CDR1 DFQATT and CDR2 SNEGSKA (reference sequence). Here the CDR3 reads CSAPPGTTNNEQFF. DNA of the CDR3: TGCAGTGCTCCCCCCGGGACTACCAACAATGAGCAGTTCTTC.

This clonotype turned up a few times. The chain carries TRBV7-3 and TRBJ2-5; 7 nucleotides agree with TRBD1. The CDR3 is made up of 16 amino acids. Unmatched junction bases numbered 9, after V lost 5 bases and J lost 0 bases. CDR1 and CDR2 (germline): SGHTA, FQGTGA. The CDR3 reads CASSPAGDRDQETQYF. The CDR3 DNA follows: TGTGCCAGCAGCCCTGCAGGCGACAGGGACCAAGAGACCCAGTACTTC.

The chain combines TRBV5-1 with TRBJ2-6; the D call may be TRBD1 or TRBD2 (5 bases each). Trimming removed 4 bases at V and 4 bases at J, with 15 bases between. The CDR3 runs 16 residues. Germline CDR1 SGHRS, CDR2 YFSETQ. Written as DNA, the CDR3 is TGCGCCAGCAGCCCGAGGGTCGGGGACGGGGCCAACGTCCTGACTTTC. Protein product: CASSPRVGDGANVLTF. Complete variable domain (other parts from reference TRBV5-1 and TRBJ2-6): KAGVTQTPRYLIKTRGQQVTLSCSPISGHRSVSWYQQTPGQGLQFLFEYFSETQRNKGNFPGRFSGRQFSNSRSEMNVSTLELGDSALYLCASSPRVGDGANVLTFGAGSRLTVL.

This clonotype was counted at least ten times. V gene TRBV28 combines with J gene TRBJ1-5; 7 nucleotides agree with TRBD1. V gave up 4 bases and J gave up 3 bases; unmatched junction bases: 3. The CDR3 has 14 amino acids. Germline V gene data show CDR1 as MDHEN and CDR2 as SYDVKM. The CDR3 coding sequence is TGTGCCAGCAGTTCGACAGGGTACAATCAGCCCCAGCATTTT. Translating gives CASSSTGYNQPQHF. The complete variable domain, with remaining parts taken from reference TRBV28 and TRBJ1-5, reads DVKVTQSSRYLVKRTGEKVFLECVQDMDHENMFWYRQDPGLGLRLIYFSYDVKMKEKGDIPEGYSVSREKKERFSLILESASTNQTSMYLCASSSTGYNQPQHFGDGTRLSIL.

The CDR3 DNA is TGTGCCAGCACCGCAACGACAGTTTACAATGAGCAGTTCTTC. It encodes CASTATTVYNEQFF. The rearrangement links TRBV5-5 to TRBJ2-1; TRBD1 is a possible D gene (5 bases). Germline CDR1 is SGHKS and CDR2 is YYEKEE (reference sequence). Trimming cost V 6 bases and J 4 bases, with 14 bases left between them. The CDR3 sequence is 14 residues long.

This clonotype was counted only a few times. The chain employs TRBV3-1 and TRBJ2-2; 9 positions match TRBD2. Germline lookup yields CDR1 LGHDT and CDR2 YNNKEL (reference sequence). This CDR3 comprises 14 residues. V shed 4 bases, J shed 11 bases, and the junction held 8 bases outside the gene matches. CDR3 DNA: TGTGCCAGCAGCCCGATAGCGGGAGCGGTCGAGCTGTTTTTT. It translates to CASSPIAGAVELFF. Full variable domain (rest looked up from reference TRBV3-1 and TRBJ2-2): DTAVSQTPKYLVTQMGNDKSIKCEQNLGHDTMYWYKQDSKKFLKIMFSYNNKELIINETVPNRFSPKSPDKAHLNLHINSLELGDSAVYFCASSPIAGAVELFFGEGSRLTVL.

This clonotype was counted a few times. The chain couples TRBV7-3 to TRBJ2-2; D is possibly TRBD2 (6 bases). In germline, CDR1 is SGHTA, CDR2 FQGTGA. V shed 4 bases and J shed 4 bases, with 10 bases lying between them. There are 14 residues in the CDR3. CDR3 in amino acids: CASSSGLSTGELFF. CDR3 DNA sequence: TGTGCCAGCAGCTCGGGACTTAGCACCGGGGAGCTGTTTTTT.

In this sample, this clonotype turned up a few times. The chain combines TRBV5-6 with TRBJ2-5, with 11 bases identical to TRBD2. With the DNA end fitting TRBJ2-1 better, the J assignment may be wrong. The CDR3 runs 16 residues. The germline CDR1 and CDR2 sequences are SGHDT and YYEEEE. The CDR3 DNA follows: TGTGCCAGCAGCTTGCGACGTAGCGGGAGGGCGAATGAGCAGTTCTTC. This gives the protein CASSLRRSGRANEQFF.

CDR3 in DNA: TGTGCCAGCAGTTTGGGACCAAGTCAGGCCGAGCAGTACTTC. Amino acid sequence: CASSLGPSQAEQYF. The chain links TRBV12-3 or TRBV12-4 to TRBJ2-7; D is possibly TRBD1 or TRBD2 (5 bases each). V lost 3 bases, J lost 6 bases, and 15 bases lay in between. The CDR3 consists of 14 residues.

This clonotype was counted only a few times. The V gene is TRBV3-1, the J gene TRBJ2-3; D call uncertain. The ends were cut back, 1 base at V and 5 bases at J, with 7 bases in the middle. Germline V lookup: CDR1 LGHDT, CDR2 YNNKEL (reference sequence). This CDR3 has 13 residues. As DNA, the CDR3 is TGTGCCAGCAGCCAAGTATTAAAAGATACGCAGTATTTT. Translated: CASSQVLKDTQYF.

The table lists this clonotype with a few counts. The rearrangement links TRBV15 to TRBJ2-6; D might be TRBD2 (6 bases). The germline gives CDR1 LNHNV, CDR2 YYDKDF (reference sequence). The CDR3 totals 19 residues. The V end lost 0 bases, the J end lost 0 bases, and 15 bases lay between the germline ends. This CDR3 is CATSRDPLAPISGANVLTF. The CDR3, as DNA: TGTGCCACCAGCAGAGATCCCCTAGCGCCGATCTCTGGGGCCAACGTCCTGACTTTC.

The chain joins TRBV20-1 to TRBJ1-2; D is possibly TRBD1 (6 bases). CDR1 is DFQATT, CDR2 SNEGSKA, per germline (reference sequence). Trimming cost V 0 bases and J 4 bases, with 12 bases left between them. CDR3 length: 14 residues. The CDR3 DNA reads TGCAGTGCTAGAGAGAGACAGGTTACCTATGGCTACACCTTC. Translation gives CSARERQVTYGYTF.

The chain recombines TRBV27 with TRBJ2-1; possible D gene TRBD2, 5 bases. The CDR3 loop spans 15 amino acids. Germline V CDR1 and CDR2: MNHEY, SMNVEV (reference sequence). V was pared by 5 bases and J by 9 bases, with 20 bases between. The CDR3 sequence: CASSGSGYPGIEQFF. The CDR3 bases are TGTGCCAGCAGTGGAAGCGGCTACCCGGGTATTGAGCAGTTCTTC.

Only a few counts were recorded for this clonotype. The chain recombines TRBV6-6 with TRBJ2-6; a possible D gene is TRBD2 (6 bases). Germline loops: CDR1 MNHNY, CDR2 SVGAGI (reference sequence). This CDR3 spans 13 amino acids. V lost 11 bases and J lost 4, with 12 bases in between. The DNA of the CDR3 is TGTGCCTATAGGGACTCCGGGGCCAACGTCCTGACTTTC. The encoded protein is CAYRDSGANVLTF.

This clonotype showed up just a few times. This rearrangement joins TRBV7-2 to TRBJ2-7; TRBD2 might be the D (5 bases). Trimming stripped 11 bases from V and 2 bases from J, with 16 bases between. The CDR3 is 13 residues long. The germline V gene encodes CDR1 SGHTA and CDR2 FQGNSA. This CDR3 is CAGRDSGTYEQYF. The CDR3 DNA reads as TGTGCCGGCCGGGATTCTGGAACCTACGAGCAGTACTTC.

A word on this clonotype: Compared with germline, one end of the junction differs, possibly owing to a read error. J is TRBJ2-5 and V is TRBV9, with D possibly being TRBD1 or TRBD2 (5 bases each). CDR1 is SGDLS and CDR2 is YYNGEE in the germline V gene. CDR3 length: 16 amino acids. CDR3 amino acids: CASSVEGFQGPETQYF. In nucleotides, the CDR3 is TGCGCCAGCAGCGTAGAGGGGTTTCAGGGCCCAGAGACCCAGTACTTC.

This clonotype has a handful of counts. The gene calls are TRBV6-5 and TRBJ1-2; 9 bases agree with TRBD1. This CDR3 comprises 17 residues. Trimming removed 0 bases from V and 0 bases from J; junction bases left unmatched: 5. Per the germline V gene, CDR1 is MNHEY and CDR2 is SVGAGI. CDR3 protein: CASSYSGQGDSNYGYTF. CDR3 nucleotides: TGTGCCAGCAGTTACTCGGGACAGGGCGATTCTAACTATGGCTACACCTTC.

This clonotype showed up just once. The J gene is TRBJ2-3, the V gene TRBV12-3 or TRBV12-4; 8 nucleotides line up with TRBD2. The CDR3 runs 16 residues. Trimming took 5 bases from V and 7 from J; bases not matched to a gene: 14. CDR3 nucleotides: TGTGCCAGCAGTCTAGAGGTCCGAGCGGGAGACCATACGCAGTATTTT. This encodes CASSLEVRAGDHTQYF.

This clonotype was detected once. The chain is built from TRBV5-6 and TRBJ2-3; the D gene could be TRBD1 or TRBD2 (5 bases each). The germline V gene encodes CDR1 SGHDT and CDR2 YYEEEE. The CDR3 consists of 15 residues. Trimming left V 3 bases short and J 0 bases short, with 11 bases between. The CDR3 sequence: CASSSRVASTDTQYF. The CDR3 region has the DNA TGTGCCAGCAGCTCCAGGGTAGCGAGCACAGATACGCAGTATTTT.

This clonotype was detected only a few times. V and J are TRBV29-1 and TRBJ2-1; the D gene is possibly TRBD1 (6 bases). V was clipped by 3 bases and J by 8 bases, with 8 bases between them. The CDR3 is 11 amino acids. Germline V gene data show CDR1 as SQVTM and CDR2 as ANQGSEA. CDR3 DNA: TGCAGCGTTGACAGGGGCGATGAGCAGTTCTTC. Translation gives CSVDRGDEQFF.